This TCR beta chain appears in the sequencing data of a study of technical replicates of blood from several donors. Here immunoSEQ multiplex PCR was the method, and the copy in TCRdb shows in-frame clones only, minus some. The sample has about 88,000 clones, approximately 95% seen once. This CDR3 is built from 17 residues. Per the germline V gene, CDR1 is SGHRS and CDR2 is YFSETQ. J gave up 0 bases and V 4 bases, and 10 bases lay outside the gene matches. The sample comprised T cells isolated from PBMCs. This TCR derives from a human donor in good health. This rearrangement joins TRBV5-1 to TRBJ2-7; 10 bases match TRBD2. CDR3 nucleotide sequence: TGCGCCAGCAGCATAACGCGACTAGCGGGCTCCTCCTACGAGCAGTACTTC. It codes for CASSITRLAGSSYEQYF.